Following are 20 T cell receptor beta chains from one sample sequenced in a study of T cell repertoires in cytomegalovirus infection. MiXCR, applied by TCRdb to the reads, yields one record per CDR3 protein. The sample consists of around 900,000 distinct CDR3 sequences, about a third of them appearing once. No cognate antigen is known for these TCRs. Material: cultured CD8+ T cells from PBMCs, obtained from culture after CMV antigen stimulation. The receptors derive from a human donor in good health (CMV status not recorded). Some clones in this sample may be carry-over from other donors' samples.

This clonotype was picked up a small number of times. The rearrangement links TRBV7-6 to TRBJ1-6; possibly TRBD1 for D (6 bases). Deletions cut 8 bases from V and 9 bases from J, with 17 bases between. The CDR3 spans 14 residues. In germline, CDR1 is SGHVS, CDR2 FNYEAQ. The CDR3, as DNA: TGTGCCAGCGTGGAGCCGGGGGCGCGTTCACCCCTCCACTTT. Translation: CASVEPGARSPLHF.

In its sample, this clonotype was seen many times. The chain couples TRBV7-2 to TRBJ2-5; D is perhaps TRBD1 (6 bases). With 5 bases removed from V and 2 bases from J, the gap between germline ends came to 12 bases. Per the germline V gene, CDR1 is SGHTA and CDR2 is FQGNSA. This CDR3 contains 14 residues. DNA for the CDR3: TGTGCCAGCAGCCCCACAGGGATTCAAGAGACCCAGTACTTC. It yields the protein CASSPTGIQETQYF.

The V and J genes are TRBV5-6 and TRBJ2-1, with 9 bases identical to TRBD1. The CDR3 runs 16 residues. The germline V gene has CDR1 SGHDT and CDR2 YYEEEE. With V trimmed by 1 base and J by 6 bases, 8 bases remained unmatched. CDR3: CASSLRGTGLGNEQFF. The CDR3 DNA is TGTGCCAGCAGCTTGAGGGGGACAGGGTTAGGCAATGAGCAGTTCTTC.

This clonotype showed up just once. This rearrangement joins TRBV10-3 to TRBJ2-6, with a possible D match to TRBD2 (6 bases). The CDR3 covers 15 residues. Germline V lookup: CDR1 ENHRY, CDR2 SYGVKD. V was pared by 6 bases and J by 2 bases, with 11 bases between. Here the CDR3 DNA reads TGTGCCATCAGAACCGGGACTCCTGGGGCCAACGTCCTGACTTTC. Its translation: CAIRTGTPGANVLTF.

The chain joins TRBV12-3 or TRBV12-4 to TRBJ2-1, with 7 bases matching TRBD2. V dropped 3 bases and J dropped 5; count of bases not matched to a gene: 7. This CDR3 comprises 15 residues. CDR3 bases: TGTGCCAGCAGTTTTCCGGGGGGAGTTGACAATGAGCAGTTCTTC. Translated: CASSFPGGVDNEQFF.

This clonotype was picked up many times. V gene TRBV12-3 or TRBV12-4 combines with J gene TRBJ2-1; D assignment may be TRBD1 or TRBD2 (5 bases each). This CDR3 is built from 13 residues. V was clipped by 0 bases and J by 8 bases, with 8 bases between them. The CDR3 bases are TGTGCCAGCAGTTTAGCCGGGGACCATGAGCAGTTCTTC. Translated: CASSLAGDHEQFF.

J is TRBJ1-2 and V is TRBV6-4, with 10 bases that match TRBD1. Germline values: CDR1 MRHNA, CDR2 SNTAGT. The CDR3 loop spans 15 amino acids. Trimming at V came to 5 bases and at J to 8 bases, leaving 11 bases not matched to a gene. This chain's CDR3 is CASSWTGTGVDGYTF. CDR3 DNA sequence: TGTGCCAGCAGTTGGACCGGGACAGGGGTGGACGGCTACACCTTC.

CDR3 sequence (DNA): TGTGCCAGCAGTACGCGGGGGGGAGGCACCGGGGAGCTGTTTTTT. Protein product: CASSTRGGGTGELFF. The rearrangement uses TRBV2 and TRBJ2-2; 9 bases are shared with TRBD2. This CDR3 is 15 amino acids long. Per the germline V gene, CDR1 is SNHLY and CDR2 is FYNNEI. Trimming cost V 5 bases and J 4 bases; bases outside gene matches: 5. Supplemented by reference TRBV2 and TRBJ2-2, the full variable domain reads EPEVTQTPSHQVTQMGQEVILRCVPISNHLYFYWYRQILGQKVEFLVSFYNNEISEKSEIFDDQFSVERPDGSNFTLKIRSTKLEDSAMYFCASSTRGGGTGELFFGEGSRLTVL.

This clonotype came up many times. The gene calls are TRBV7-9 and TRBJ1-1; D may be TRBD1 (6 bases). Trimming removed 4 bases at V and 4 bases at J, with 13 bases between. CDR1 and CDR2 (germline): SEHNR, FQNEAQ (reference sequence). The CDR3 covers 14 residues. The CDR3 loop is CASSSSDRSTEAFF. CDR3 DNA sequence: TGTGCCAGCAGCTCAAGCGACAGGAGCACTGAAGCTTTCTTT.

The table lists this clonotype with many counts. The chain employs TRBV7-6 and TRBJ2-1; D not certain. The CDR3 contains 13 residues. Deletions cut 8 bases from V and 3 bases from J, with 11 bases between. Germline loops: CDR1 SGHVS, CDR2 FNYEAQ. CDR3 amino acids: CASSDRDYNEQFF. DNA of the CDR3: TGTGCCAGCTCTGATAGGGACTACAATGAGCAGTTCTTC. The complete variable domain, with remaining parts taken from reference TRBV7-6 and TRBJ2-1, reads GAGVSQSPRYKVTKRGQDVALRCDPISGHVSLYWYRQALGQGPEFLTYFNYEAQQDKSGLPNDRFSAERPEGSISTLTIQRTEQRDSAMYRCASSDRDYNEQFFGPGTRLTVL.

This clonotype has only a few counts. The CDR3 DNA is TGTGCCAGCAGTACAAATGGCTACACCTTC. It specifies CASSTNGYTF. The rearrangement uses TRBV27 and TRBJ1-2; D remains ambiguous. Trimming took 5 bases from V and 6 from J, leaving 4 bases between them. This CDR3 has 10 amino acids. Germline V gives CDR1 MNHEY, CDR2 SMNVEV (reference sequence).

This clonotype has a count of ten or more. The J gene is TRBJ2-7, the V gene TRBV6-1, with TRBD1 identical over 8 bases. Germline CDR1 reads MNHNS; CDR2 reads SASEGT. The CDR3 loop spans 15 amino acids. The V segment lost 5 bases and the J segment 0 bases; nucleotides outside the gene matches: 6. CDR3 sequence (DNA): TGTGCCAGCAGTCCCGGGACAGGTATCTCCTACGAGCAGTACGTC. Translating gives CASSPGTGISYEQYV.

This clonotype showed up many times. The rearrangement uses TRBV7-9 and TRBJ1-1; no clear D gene. With 3 bases removed from V and 8 bases from J, the gap between germline ends came to 10 bases. Germline lookup yields CDR1 SEHNR and CDR2 FQNEAQ (reference sequence). The CDR3 runs to 12 residues. CDR3 nucleotide sequence: TGTGCCAGCAGCTTGGGAGGGATAGAAGCTTTCTTT. Residues: CASSLGGIEAFF.

The chain employs TRBV7-6 and TRBJ2-1, with TRBD2 matching over 7 bases. V shed 2 bases and J 0 bases; nucleotides not matched to a gene: 19. The germline gives CDR1 SGHVS, CDR2 FNYEAQ. The CDR3 runs to 21 residues. The CDR3 region is CASSLRGSGAEFENSYNEQFF. DNA for the CDR3: TGTGCCAGCAGCTTACGAGGGAGCGGGGCCGAATTTGAAAACTCCTACAATGAGCAGTTCTTC.

J is TRBJ1-3 and V is TRBV19, with D possibly being TRBD1 (5 bases). V was trimmed by 6 bases and J by 8 bases, leaving 17 bases between them. Per germline, CDR1 LNHDA and CDR2 SQIVND (reference sequence). CDR3 size: 14 residues. The CDR3 reads CASRGLDWMDTIYF. CDR3 nucleotides: TGTGCCAGTAGGGGACTCGACTGGATGGACACCATATATTTT. The full variable domain, rest sourced from reference TRBV19 and TRBJ1-3, is DGGITQSPKYLFRKEGQNVTLSCEQNLNHDAMYWYRQDPGQGLRLIYYSQIVNDFQKGDIAEGYSVSREKKESFPLTVTSAQKNPTAFYLCASRGLDWMDTIYFGEGSWLTVV.

This rearrangement joins TRBV7-3 to TRBJ1-1; TRBD1 is a possible D gene (5 bases). The CDR3 spans 15 residues. The germline V and J ends were trimmed by 6 bases and 1 base, with 15 bases remaining between them. From germline, CDR1 is SGHTA and CDR2 FQGTGA. The CDR3: CASSLLREANTEAFF. CDR3 nucleotides: TGTGCCAGCAGTCTACTCAGGGAGGCGAACACTGAAGCTTTCTTT.

The chain recombines TRBV20-1 with TRBJ2-3; tentatively, D is TRBD1 or TRBD2 (5 bases each). With 5 bases removed from V and 6 bases from J, the gap between germline ends came to 12 bases. There are 12 residues in the CDR3. The germline gives CDR1 DFQATT, CDR2 SNEGSKA (reference sequence). CDR3 bases: TGCAGTGCTCCCGATTGGGGGGATACGCAGTATTTT. This sequence encodes CSAPDWGDTQYF.

The CDR3 sequence is CASSFAGQVRGELFF. CDR3 coding DNA: TGTGCCAGCAGTTTCGCAGGACAGGTCCGAGGAGAGCTGTTTTTT. This chain uses TRBV27 with TRBJ2-2, with 7 bases fitting TRBD1. V gave up 3 bases and J gave up 11 bases; unmatched junction bases: 12. CDR1 and CDR2 from the germline V gene are MNHEY and SMNVEV (reference sequence). This CDR3 has 15 amino acids.

This clonotype has a handful of counts. The J gene is TRBJ2-5, the V gene TRBV19, with 8 nucleotides matching TRBD2. CDR3 length equals 18 residues. After removal of 2 bases from V and 5 bases from J, the junction contained 16 bases not matched to a gene. Germline CDR1 is LNHDA and CDR2 is SQIVND (reference sequence). In DNA, the CDR3 is TGTGCCAGTAGTATACTACCAGGAAGCGGGGGAATCCTTGAGACCCAGTACTTC. Translating it yields CASSILPGSGGILETQYF.

V gene TRBV27 combines with J gene TRBJ2-5; D remains unclear. The ends were cut back, 5 bases at V and 1 base at J, with 14 bases in the middle. The CDR3 length is 15 residues. Per germline, CDR1 MNHEY and CDR2 SMNVEV (reference sequence). The CDR3 nucleotides read TGTGCCAGCAGTGGTAACACAGCCATCCAAGAGACCCAGTACTTC. Residues: CASSGNTAIQETQYF.